This TCR beta chain was sequenced during a study of T cell responses to AZD1222 COVID-19 vaccine. The V and J ends lost 7 bases and 13 bases respectively, with 17 bases between them. Germline values: CDR1 MNHEY, CDR2 SMNVEV (reference sequence). The CDR3 runs to 12 residues. Generated by immunoSEQ multiplex PCR, the TCRdb table keeps only in-frame clones and is missing some. Here the sample spans about 140,000 clones, nearly 95% being singletons. The sequence derives from an adult who received the AZD1222 COVID-19 vaccine. The genes are TRBV27 and TRBJ2-4; D possibly corresponds to TRBD1 (5 bases). Source: peripheral blood, taken 28 days after the second AZD1222 dose. CDR3 in amino acids: CASTRQRAAQYF. DNA for the CDR3: TGTGCCAGCACTCGACAGCGCGCGGCACAGTACTTC.